The 6 T cell receptor beta chains below come from one sample, sequenced in a study of OX40 agonist ivuxolimab in advanced cancers. The data were produced by immunoSEQ multiplex PCR, yet TCRdb's version contains in-frame clones alone and is incomplete. The profile shows 50,000 to 85,000 clones, approximately 86% of them singletons. Here the sequenced sample was CD4+ or CD8+ T cells sorted from blood, taken in a trial of the OX40 agonist ivuxolimab. Every receptor here comes from an adult with an advanced solid tumor such as melanoma, head and neck, liver or kidney cancer.

The chain is built from TRBV2 and TRBJ2-1, with D unclear. The CDR3 is 13 amino acids. V gave up 5 bases and J gave up 7 bases, with 12 bases separating them. Per the germline V gene, CDR1 is SNHLY and CDR2 is FYNNEI. For the CDR3, the DNA is TGTGCCAGCAGTCTCAATACCTGGAATGAGCAGTTCTTC. This translates into CASSLNTWNEQFF.

This clone was found once. The chain employs TRBV6-1 and TRBJ2-3, with TRBD1 identical over 9 bases. The ends lost 6 bases at V and 0 bases at J; junction bases unmatched: 7. Germline loops: CDR1 MNHNS, CDR2 SASEGT. The CDR3 contains 16 residues. The CDR3 DNA follows: TGTGCCAGCAGAGAACAGGGGGCAACTAGCACAGATACGCAGTATTTT. Its translation: CASREQGATSTDTQYF.

The chain recombines TRBV18 with TRBJ1-2; 8 nucleotides line up with TRBD1. This CDR3 comprises 15 residues. V was pared by 3 bases and J by 2 bases, with 5 bases of the junction left unmatched. The germline V gene has CDR1 KGHSH and CDR2 LQKENI. The CDR3 region has the DNA TGTGCCAGCTCACCCGCGACAGGGGAGAACTATGGCTACACCTTC. Protein product: CASSPATGENYGYTF. Full variable domain (outside the CDR3, taken from reference TRBV18 and TRBJ1-2): NAGVMQNPRHLVRRRGQEARLRCSPMKGHSHVYWYRQLPEEGLKFMVYLQKENIIDESGMPKERFSAEFPKEGPSILRIQQVVRGDSAAYFCASSPATGENYGYTFGSGTRLTVV.

The chain recombines TRBV18 with TRBJ2-1; D possibly corresponds to TRBD2 (6 bases). Germline V lookup: CDR1 KGHSH, CDR2 LQKENI. This CDR3 comprises 16 residues. V was cut by 2 bases and J by 6 bases, with 17 bases left in between. The DNA of the CDR3 is TGTGCCAGCTCACCAAACACGCTGGCTAGCGCCAATGAGCAGTTCTTC. Its translation: CASSPNTLASANEQFF.

V is TRBV19 and J is TRBJ2-1, with TRBD2 matching 9 bases. Germline-derived CDR1 and CDR2 are LNHDA and SQIVND (reference sequence). Trimming removed 5 bases from V and 3 bases from J; junction bases left unmatched: 2. The CDR3 totals 14 residues. This chain's CDR3 is CASSRLAVYNEQFF. CDR3 in DNA: TGTGCCAGTAGTCGACTAGCGGTCTACAATGAGCAGTTCTTC.

The chain couples TRBV7-2 to TRBJ2-7, with a weak D call TRBD2 (6 bases). V was trimmed by 1 base and J by 4 bases, leaving 17 bases between them. In germline, CDR1 is SGHTA, CDR2 FQGNSA. The CDR3 is 16 amino acids. CDR3 nucleotide sequence: TGTGCCAGCAGCTTAGGGCTAGCGCCCTCAGATTACGAGCAGTACTTC. Translation: CASSLGLAPSDYEQYF.